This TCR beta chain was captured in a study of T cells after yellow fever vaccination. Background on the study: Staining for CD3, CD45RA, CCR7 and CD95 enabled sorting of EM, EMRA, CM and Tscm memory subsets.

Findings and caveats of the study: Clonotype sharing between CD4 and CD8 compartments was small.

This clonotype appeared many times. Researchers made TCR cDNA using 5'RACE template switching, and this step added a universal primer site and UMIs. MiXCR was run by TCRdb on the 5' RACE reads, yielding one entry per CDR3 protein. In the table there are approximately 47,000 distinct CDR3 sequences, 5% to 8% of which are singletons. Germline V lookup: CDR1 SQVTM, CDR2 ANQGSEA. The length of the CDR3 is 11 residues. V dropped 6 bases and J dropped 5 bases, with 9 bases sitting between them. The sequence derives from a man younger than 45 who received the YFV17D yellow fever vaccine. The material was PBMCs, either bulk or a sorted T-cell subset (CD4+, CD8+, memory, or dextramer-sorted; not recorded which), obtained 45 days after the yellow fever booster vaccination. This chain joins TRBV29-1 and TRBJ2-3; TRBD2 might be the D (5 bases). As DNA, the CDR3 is TGCAGCGTGTCACTAGGAGATACGCAGTATTTT. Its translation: CSVSLGDTQYF.